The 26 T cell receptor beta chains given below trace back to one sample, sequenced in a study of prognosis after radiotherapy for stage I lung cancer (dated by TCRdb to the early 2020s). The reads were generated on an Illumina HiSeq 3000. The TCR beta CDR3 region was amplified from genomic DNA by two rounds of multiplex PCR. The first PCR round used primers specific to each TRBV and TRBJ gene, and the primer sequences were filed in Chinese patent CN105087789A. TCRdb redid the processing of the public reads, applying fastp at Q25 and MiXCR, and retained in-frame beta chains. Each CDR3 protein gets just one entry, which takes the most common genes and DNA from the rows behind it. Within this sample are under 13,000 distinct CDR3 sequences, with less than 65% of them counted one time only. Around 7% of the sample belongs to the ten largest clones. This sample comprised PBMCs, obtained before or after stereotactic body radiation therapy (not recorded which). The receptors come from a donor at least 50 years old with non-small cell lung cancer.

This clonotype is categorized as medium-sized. CDR3 coding DNA: TGTGCCAGCAGTCGTCATCAGGAGAATCAGTATGGCTACACCTTC. As protein: CASSRHQENQYGYTF. The rearrangement links TRBV6-1 to TRBJ1-2; D is undetermined. V lost 5 bases, J lost 5 bases, and 18 bases lay in between. CDR1 MNHNS and CDR2 SASEGT come from the germline V gene. This CDR3 spans 15 amino acids.

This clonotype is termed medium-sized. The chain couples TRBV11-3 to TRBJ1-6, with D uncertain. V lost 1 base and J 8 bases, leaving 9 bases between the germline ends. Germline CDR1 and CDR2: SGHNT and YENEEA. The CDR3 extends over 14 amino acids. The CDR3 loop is CASSLVDTYSPLHF. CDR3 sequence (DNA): TGTGCCAGCAGCTTAGTCGACACGTATTCACCCCTCCACTTT.

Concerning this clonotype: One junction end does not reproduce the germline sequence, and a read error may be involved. The CDR3 here is CASSPLISNNEQLF. Written as DNA, the CDR3 is TGTGCCAGCAGCCCTCTAATTAGCAACAATGAACAGTTATTC. J is TRBJ2-1 and V is TRBV28, with D unclear. The CDR3 covers 14 residues. Germline CDR1 MDHEN, CDR2 SYDVKM. Full variable domain (remainder filled in from reference TRBV28 and TRBJ2-1): DVKVTQSSRYLVKRTGEKVFLECVQDMDHENMFWYRQDPGLGLRLIYFSYDVKMKEKGDIPEGYSVSREKKERFSLILESASTNQTSMYLCASSPLISNNEQLFGPGTRLTVL.

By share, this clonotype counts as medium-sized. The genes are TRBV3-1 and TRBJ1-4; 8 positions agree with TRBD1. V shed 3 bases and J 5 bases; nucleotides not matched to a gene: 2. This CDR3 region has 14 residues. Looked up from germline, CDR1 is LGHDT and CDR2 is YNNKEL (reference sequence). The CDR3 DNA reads TGTGCCAGCAGCCACAGGGGGCAGAATGAAAAACTGTTTTTT. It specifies CASSHRGQNEKLFF. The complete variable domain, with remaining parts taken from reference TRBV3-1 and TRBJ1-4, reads DTAVSQTPKYLVTQMGNDKSIKCEQNLGHDTMYWYKQDSKKFLKIMFSYNNKELIINETVPNRFSPKSPDKAHLNLHINSLELGDSAVYFCASSHRGQNEKLFFGSGTQLSVL.

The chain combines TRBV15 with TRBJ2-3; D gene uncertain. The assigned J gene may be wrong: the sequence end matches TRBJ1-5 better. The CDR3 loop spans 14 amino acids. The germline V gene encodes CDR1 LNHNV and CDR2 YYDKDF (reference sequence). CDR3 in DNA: TGTGCCACCAGCATCGACTTTTCCACAGATACTCAGCATTTT. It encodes CATSIDFSTDTQHF.

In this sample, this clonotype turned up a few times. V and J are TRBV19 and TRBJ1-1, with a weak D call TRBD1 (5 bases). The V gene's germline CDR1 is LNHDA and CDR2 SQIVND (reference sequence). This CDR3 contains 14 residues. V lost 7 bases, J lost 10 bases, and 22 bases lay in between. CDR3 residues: CASTPREPGRGAFF. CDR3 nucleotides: TGTGCCAGTACCCCTCGGGAACCGGGGAGGGGAGCTTTCTTT.

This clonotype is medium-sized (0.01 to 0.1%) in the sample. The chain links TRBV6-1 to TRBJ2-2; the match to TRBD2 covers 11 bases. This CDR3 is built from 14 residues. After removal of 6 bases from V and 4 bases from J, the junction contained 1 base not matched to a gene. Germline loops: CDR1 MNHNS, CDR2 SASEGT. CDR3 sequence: CASRLAGATGELFF. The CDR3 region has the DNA TGTGCCAGCAGACTAGCGGGAGCCACCGGGGAGCTGTTTTTT.

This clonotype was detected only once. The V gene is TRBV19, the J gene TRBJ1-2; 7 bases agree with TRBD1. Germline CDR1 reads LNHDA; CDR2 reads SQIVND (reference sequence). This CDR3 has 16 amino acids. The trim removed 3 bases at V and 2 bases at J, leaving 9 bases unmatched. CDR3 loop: CASSIIGQEMNYGYTF. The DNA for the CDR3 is TGTGCCAGTAGTATTATTGGACAGGAGATGAACTATGGCTACACCTTC.

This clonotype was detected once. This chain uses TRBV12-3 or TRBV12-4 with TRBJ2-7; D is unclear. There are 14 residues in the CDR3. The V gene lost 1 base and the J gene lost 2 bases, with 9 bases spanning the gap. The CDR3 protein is CASSLVGETYEQYF. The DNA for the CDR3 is TGTGCCAGCAGTTTAGTTGGGGAAACCTACGAGCAGTACTTC.

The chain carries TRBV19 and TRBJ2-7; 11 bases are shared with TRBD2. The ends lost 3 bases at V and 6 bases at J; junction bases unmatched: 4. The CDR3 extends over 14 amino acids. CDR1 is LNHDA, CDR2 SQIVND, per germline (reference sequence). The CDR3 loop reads CASSITSGSFEQYF. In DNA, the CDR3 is TGTGCCAGTAGTATCACTAGCGGGAGTTTCGAGCAGTACTTC.

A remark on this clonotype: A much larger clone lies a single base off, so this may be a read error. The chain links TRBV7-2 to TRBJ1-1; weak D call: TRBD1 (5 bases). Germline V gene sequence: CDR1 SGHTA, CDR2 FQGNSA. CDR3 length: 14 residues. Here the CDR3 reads CAGSLDSGDTEAFF. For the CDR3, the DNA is TGTGCCGGCAGCTTAGACAGTGGGGACACTGAAGCTTTCTTT.

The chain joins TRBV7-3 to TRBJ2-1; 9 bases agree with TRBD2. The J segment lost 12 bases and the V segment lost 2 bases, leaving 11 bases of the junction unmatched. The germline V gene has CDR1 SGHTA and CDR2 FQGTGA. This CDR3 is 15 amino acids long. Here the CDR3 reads CASSLVGTSWGRQFF. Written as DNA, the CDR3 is TGTGCCAGCAGCTTAGTGGGGACTAGCTGGGGAAGGCAGTTCTTC.

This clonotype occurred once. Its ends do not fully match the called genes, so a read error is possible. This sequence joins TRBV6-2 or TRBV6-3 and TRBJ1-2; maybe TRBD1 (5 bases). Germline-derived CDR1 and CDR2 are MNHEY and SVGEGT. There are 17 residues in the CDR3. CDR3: CASSYSIYRTQSYGHTF. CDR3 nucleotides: TGTGCCAGCAGTTACTCGATATACAGGACCCAATCCTATGGCCACACCTTC.

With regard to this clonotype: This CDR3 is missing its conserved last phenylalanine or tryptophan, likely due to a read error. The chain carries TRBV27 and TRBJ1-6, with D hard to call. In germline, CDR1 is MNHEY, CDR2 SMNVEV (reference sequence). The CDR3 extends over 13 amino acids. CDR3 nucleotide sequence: TGTGCCAGGAGTTCTGGGCTGAATTCACCCCTCCACCTT. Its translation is CARSSGLNSPLHL.

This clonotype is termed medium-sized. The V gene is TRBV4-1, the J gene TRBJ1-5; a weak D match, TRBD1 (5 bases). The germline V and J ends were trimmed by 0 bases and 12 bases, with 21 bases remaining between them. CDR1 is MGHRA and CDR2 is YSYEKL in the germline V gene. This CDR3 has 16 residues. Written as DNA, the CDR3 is TGCGCCAGCAGCCAAGATAGCGGGGACCCCTTAGTTGTCCAGCATTTT. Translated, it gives CASSQDSGDPLVVQHF.

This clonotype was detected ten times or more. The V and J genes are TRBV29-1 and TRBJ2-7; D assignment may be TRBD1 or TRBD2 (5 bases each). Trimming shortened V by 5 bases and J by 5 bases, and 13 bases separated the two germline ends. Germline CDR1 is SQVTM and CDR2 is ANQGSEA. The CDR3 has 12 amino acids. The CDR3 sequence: CSVWGLEDEQYF. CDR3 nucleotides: TGCAGCGTTTGGGGGTTAGAGGACGAGCAGTACTTC.

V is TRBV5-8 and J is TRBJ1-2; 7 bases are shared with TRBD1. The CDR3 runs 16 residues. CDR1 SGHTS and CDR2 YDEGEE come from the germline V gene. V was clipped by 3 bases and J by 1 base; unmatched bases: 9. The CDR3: CASSYRGTDLNYGYTF. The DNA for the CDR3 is TGTGCCAGCAGCTACCGAGGGACAGACCTTAACTATGGCTACACCTTC.

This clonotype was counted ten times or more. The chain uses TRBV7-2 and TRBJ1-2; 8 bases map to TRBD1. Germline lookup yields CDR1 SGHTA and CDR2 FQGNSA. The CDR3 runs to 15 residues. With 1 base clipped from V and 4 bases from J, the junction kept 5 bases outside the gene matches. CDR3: CASSLGRTGFYGYTF. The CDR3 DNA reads TGTGCCAGCAGCTTAGGCAGGACAGGGTTCTATGGCTACACCTTC. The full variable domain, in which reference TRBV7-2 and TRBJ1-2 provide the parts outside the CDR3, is GAGVSQSPSNKVTEKGKDVELRCDPISGHTALYWYRQSLGQGLEFLIYFQGNSAPDKSGLPSDRFSAERTGGSVSTLTIQRTQQEDSAVYLCASSLGRTGFYGYTFGSGTRLTVV.

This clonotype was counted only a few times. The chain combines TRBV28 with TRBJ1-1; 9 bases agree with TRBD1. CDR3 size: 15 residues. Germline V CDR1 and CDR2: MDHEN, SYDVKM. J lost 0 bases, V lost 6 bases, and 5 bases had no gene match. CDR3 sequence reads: CASSHTGGMNTEAFF. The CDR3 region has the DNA TGTGCCAGCAGCCATACAGGGGGCATGAACACTGAAGCTTTCTTT. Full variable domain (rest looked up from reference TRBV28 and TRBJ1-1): DVKVTQSSRYLVKRTGEKVFLECVQDMDHENMFWYRQDPGLGLRLIYFSYDVKMKEKGDIPEGYSVSREKKERFSLILESASTNQTSMYLCASSHTGGMNTEAFFGQGTRLTVV.

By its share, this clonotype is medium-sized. The CDR3, as DNA: TGCAGCTTCGATAACGCTGGGGCCAACGTCCTGACTTTC. This sequence encodes CSFDNAGANVLTF. The chain has TRBV20-1 and TRBJ2-6, with D unresolved. Per germline, CDR1 DFQATT and CDR2 SNEGSKA (reference sequence). The CDR3 is 13 residues long.

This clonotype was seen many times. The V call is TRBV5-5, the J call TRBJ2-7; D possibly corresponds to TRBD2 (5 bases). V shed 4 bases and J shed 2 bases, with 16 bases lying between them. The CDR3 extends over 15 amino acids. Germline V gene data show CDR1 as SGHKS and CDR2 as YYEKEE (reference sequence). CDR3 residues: CASSPPAGKPYEQYF. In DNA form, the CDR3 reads TGTGCCAGCAGCCCCCCGGCCGGGAAGCCCTACGAGCAGTACTTC.

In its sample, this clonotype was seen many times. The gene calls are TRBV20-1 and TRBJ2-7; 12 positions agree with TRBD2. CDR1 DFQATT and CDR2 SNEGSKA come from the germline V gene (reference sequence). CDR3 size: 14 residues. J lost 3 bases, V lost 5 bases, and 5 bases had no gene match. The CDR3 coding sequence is TGCAGTGCTTGGACTAGCGGGAACCGCTACGAGCAGTACTTC. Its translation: CSAWTSGNRYEQYF.

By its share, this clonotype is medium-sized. For the CDR3, the DNA is TGCAGTGCTAGTCGACTTCAATTGGGCTACGAGCAGTACTTC. Protein: CSASRLQLGYEQYF. The chain employs TRBV20-1 and TRBJ2-7; D gene unclear. Germline V gene lookup returns CDR1 DFQATT and CDR2 SNEGSKA (reference sequence). There are 14 residues in the CDR3. V shed 3 bases and J shed 3 bases, with 15 bases lying between them.

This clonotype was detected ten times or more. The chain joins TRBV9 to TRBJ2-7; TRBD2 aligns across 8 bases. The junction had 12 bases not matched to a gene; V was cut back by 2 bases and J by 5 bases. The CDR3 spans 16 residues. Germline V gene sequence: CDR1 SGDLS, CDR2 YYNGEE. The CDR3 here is CASSVGWDGRADEQYF. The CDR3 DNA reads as TGTGCCAGCAGCGTGGGGTGGGACGGGAGGGCCGACGAGCAGTACTTC.

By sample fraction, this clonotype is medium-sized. The CDR3 coding sequence is TGTGCCAGCAGCTTAATGGACACGTGGGACTATGGCTACACCTTC. This translates into CASSLMDTWDYGYTF. This chain connects TRBV5-6 to TRBJ1-2; a possible D gene is TRBD1 (5 bases). Germline V gene data show CDR1 as SGHDT and CDR2 as YYEEEE. The CDR3 is 15 residues long. Trimming shortened V by 2 bases and J by 3 bases, and 14 bases separated the two germline ends.

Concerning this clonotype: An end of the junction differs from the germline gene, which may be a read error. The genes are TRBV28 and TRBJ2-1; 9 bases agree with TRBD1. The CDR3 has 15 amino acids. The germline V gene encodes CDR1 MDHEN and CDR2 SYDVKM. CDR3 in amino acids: CASSLRDRVVCEQFF. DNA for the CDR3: TGTGCCAGTAGTTTGAGGGACAGGGTAGTTTGTGAGCAGTTCTTC.